What follows are 25 T cell receptor beta chains derived from one specimen sequenced in a study of cytomegalovirus exposure and HLA in healthy donors (dated by TCRdb to 2016 to 2017). The library was built by means of the immunoSEQ multiplex PCR assay. For the multiplex PCR, a mixture combining 60 forward primers for TCR Vbeta segments and 13 reverse primers for TCR Jbeta segments was used. TCRdb stores this immuneACCESS table with in-frame sequences only. Part of the clones is absent; in the studies checked, under half of the shortfall reflects unresolved V genes, and no reason is known for the rest. The sample yields about 120,000 clones; about 76% were counted once. The ten largest clonotypes hold 4% to 5.5% of the sample. The sequencing sample was made of PBMCs. These receptors originate from a young man in good health and CMV-seropositive.

V and J are TRBV6-5 and TRBJ1-5; D possibly corresponds to TRBD1 (6 bases). V lost 5 bases and J lost 7, with 18 bases in between. Germline values: CDR1 MNHEY, CDR2 SVGAGI. CDR3 length: 15 residues. The CDR3 spells CASSLQGNGMQPQHF. In DNA, the CDR3 is TGTGCCAGCAGTCTACAGGGAAACGGTATGCAGCCCCAGCATTTT.

At least ten counts were recorded for this clone. This chain links TRBV6-6 with TRBJ1-1; the D gene is possibly TRBD1 (6 bases). The V gene's germline CDR1 is MNHNY and CDR2 SVGAGI (reference sequence). Trimming left V 8 bases short and J 1 base short, with 8 bases between. The CDR3 covers 12 residues. The CDR3 here is CASWGPNTEAFF. For the CDR3, the DNA is TGTGCCAGCTGGGGGCCGAACACTGAAGCTTTCTTT.

The J gene is TRBJ1-5, the V gene TRBV30, with 9 bases identical to TRBD1. Germline V lookup: CDR1 GTSNPN, CDR2 SVGIG (reference sequence). V lost 3 bases to trimming and J lost 6 bases; unmatched junction nucleotides: 12. This CDR3 contains 16 residues. The CDR3: CAWSSWDRAFSQPQHF. For the CDR3, the DNA is TGTGCCTGGAGCTCATGGGACAGGGCCTTTAGTCAGCCCCAGCATTTT.

The chain has TRBV6-5 and TRBJ1-5; TRBD1 is a possible D gene (5 bases). Germline CDR1 and CDR2: MNHEY and SVGAGI. This CDR3 comprises 14 residues. V was cut by 6 bases and J by 2 bases, with 11 bases left in between. The CDR3 DNA is TGTGCCAGCAGGCCGGGGGGGGGCAATCAGCCCCAGCATTTT. Its protein product is CASRPGGGNQPQHF.

The sample holds one count of this clone. The gene calls are TRBV18 and TRBJ2-2, with 10 bases lining up with TRBD1. CDR1 and CDR2 (germline): KGHSH, LQKENI. Unmatched junction bases numbered 9, after V lost 4 bases and J lost 7 bases. The CDR3 has 16 amino acids. The CDR3 DNA sequence: TGTGCCAGCTCACGACCTTCGGGACAGGGGATCGGGGAGCTGTTTTTT. Translated: CASSRPSGQGIGELFF.

The V call is TRBV5-1, the J call TRBJ1-3; possible D gene TRBD1, 5 bases. Germline CDR1 and CDR2: SGHRS and YFSETQ. The CDR3 sequence is 15 residues long. Between the trimmed V and J ends, which lost 3 bases and 0 bases, there was a span of 10 bases. In nucleotides, the CDR3 is TGCGCCAGCAGCTGGGACGGGAGCTCTGGAAACACCATATATTTT. Its translation is CASSWDGSSGNTIYF.

This chain joins TRBV7-7 and TRBJ2-2; D gene uncertain. V lost 1 base and J lost 1, with 4 bases in between. The V gene's germline CDR1 is SSHAT and CDR2 FNYEAQ (reference sequence). The CDR3 has 14 residues. The CDR3 bases are TGTGCCAGCAGCTTAGGGAGGAACACCGGGGAGCTGTTTTTT. Translated, it gives CASSLGRNTGELFF.

The rearrangement joins TRBV9 to TRBJ2-3; D unresolved. V was clipped by 4 bases and J by 2 bases, with 14 bases between them. The germline V gene has CDR1 SGDLS and CDR2 YYNGEE. The CDR3 is made up of 15 amino acids. Written as DNA, the CDR3 is TGTGCCAGCAGCTCGAGCGCCACACACACAGATACGCAGTATTTT. As protein: CASSSSATHTDTQYF.

The rearrangement uses TRBV28 and TRBJ1-6; TRBD1 matches 7 bases. V shed 7 bases and J 7 bases; nucleotides not matched to a gene: 16. The CDR3 sequence is 17 residues long. Germline V gene sequence: CDR1 MDHEN, CDR2 SYDVKM. The DNA for the CDR3 is TGTGCCAGCACCTCCGGGGGGGGACAGAGGGGGAATTCACCCCTCCACTTT. Encoded protein: CASTSGGGQRGNSPLHF. The complete variable domain, with remaining parts taken from reference TRBV28 and TRBJ1-6, reads DVKVTQSSRYLVKRTGEKVFLECVQDMDHENMFWYRQDPGLGLRLIYFSYDVKMKEKGDIPEGYSVSREKKERFSLILESASTNQTSMYLCASTSGGGQRGNSPLHFGNGTRLTVT.

The sample holds one count of this clone. The V gene is TRBV5-6, the J gene TRBJ2-3; 8 bases are a match to TRBD2. Trimming cost V 1 base and J 5 bases; bases outside gene matches: 9. The CDR3 totals 16 residues. Germline CDR1 is SGHDT and CDR2 is YYEEEE. The CDR3 DNA sequence: TGTGCCAGCAGCTTGATGTCGGGGGGGGAAGAAGATACGCAGTATTTT. Translation gives CASSLMSGGEEDTQYF.

The chain joins TRBV5-4 to TRBJ2-7, with 7 nucleotides matching TRBD1. Germline-derived CDR1 and CDR2 are SGHNT and YYREEE (reference sequence). This CDR3 is built from 15 residues. The V segment lost 5 bases and the J segment 2 bases; nucleotides outside the gene matches: 10. The CDR3 is CASRSGLGGAYEQYF. CDR3 nucleotides: TGTGCCAGCAGGTCTGGGTTAGGGGGCGCCTACGAGCAGTACTTC.

The rearrangement joins TRBV10-3 to TRBJ2-1; TRBD1 aligns across 10 bases. Germline V lookup: CDR1 ENHRY, CDR2 SYGVKD. This CDR3 is 15 amino acids long. V gave up 9 bases and J gave up 3 bases; unmatched junction bases: 8. This chain's CDR3 is CAINTGTGDYNEQFF. The CDR3 DNA sequence: TGTGCCATTAATACCGGGACAGGGGACTACAATGAGCAGTTCTTC.

This chain connects TRBV7-9 to TRBJ1-3, with D maybe TRBD1 (6 bases). V was clipped by 4 bases and J by 12 bases, with 13 bases between them. The germline CDR1 and CDR2 sequences are SEHNR and FQNEAQ (reference sequence). This CDR3 contains 12 residues. The CDR3 nucleotides read TGTGCCAGCAGCTATCGACAGGCCGACATATATTTT. Translation: CASSYRQADIYF.

The gene calls are TRBV2 and TRBJ1-1, with D maybe TRBD1 (5 bases). CDR1 is SNHLY, CDR2 FYNNEI, per germline. This CDR3 has 15 amino acids. Trimming took 1 base from V and 3 from J, leaving 12 bases between them. The DNA of the CDR3 is TGTGCCAGCAGTGAAGGGAGGGGCAGCGACACTGAAGCTTTCTTT. Encoded protein: CASSEGRGSDTEAFF. Full variable domain (remainder filled in from reference TRBV2 and TRBJ1-1): EPEVTQTPSHQVTQMGQEVILRCVPISNHLYFYWYRQILGQKVEFLVSFYNNEISEKSEIFDDQFSVERPDGSNFTLKIRSTKLEDSAMYFCASSEGRGSDTEAFFGQGTRLTVV.

In regard to this clone: One junction end disagrees with the germline gene, perhaps due to a read error. The gene calls are TRBV18 and TRBJ1-2; D might be TRBD1 (5 bases). Germline-derived CDR1 and CDR2 are KGHSH and LQKENI. This CDR3 spans 14 amino acids. The CDR3 coding sequence is TGTGCCAGCTCACCTATGACAGCGAACTATGGCTACCCCTTC. Translation: CASSPMTANYGYPF.

The chain couples TRBV2 to TRBJ1-5; D unclear. V lost 3 bases to trimming and J lost 0 bases, with 9 bases between them. This CDR3 spans 15 amino acids. The germline V gene has CDR1 SNHLY and CDR2 FYNNEI. The CDR3 spells CASSEGRNSNQPQHF. In nucleotides, the CDR3 is TGTGCCAGCAGTGAGGGCAGGAATAGCAATCAGCCCCAGCATTTT.

Turning to this clone: The sample contains more than one DNA sequence encoding this CDR3. The gene calls are TRBV5-1 and TRBJ1-1; 8 nucleotides align to TRBD1. Trimming at V came to 4 bases and at J to 1 base, leaving 9 bases not matched to a gene. The CDR3 extends over 16 amino acids. CDR1 SGHRS and CDR2 YFSETQ come from the germline V gene. Here the CDR3 reads CASSPTTGGRNTEAFF. CDR3 sequence (DNA): TGCGCCAGCAGCCCCACTACAGGGGGTCGGAACACTGAAGCTTTCTTT.

The chain carries TRBV15 and TRBJ2-1; D unresolved. CDR1 is LNHNV and CDR2 is YYDKDF in the germline V gene (reference sequence). The CDR3 has 14 amino acids. V lost 3 bases, J lost 0 bases, and 6 bases lay in between. CDR3 DNA sequence: TGTGCCACCAGCAGCCCAGACTCCTACAATGAGCAGTTCTTC. Amino acids: CATSSPDSYNEQFF.

This chain uses TRBV10-2 with TRBJ1-1; D may be TRBD1 (5 bases). The germline CDR1 and CDR2 sequences are WSHSY and SAAADI. Trimming took off 0 bases at V and 7 bases at J, with 15 bases between the two ends. CDR3 size: 15 residues. CDR3 DNA sequence: TGCGCCAGCAGTGAGTCGTCGGCGGGACCGTTTGAAGCTTTCTTT. Translated, it gives CASSESSAGPFEAFF.

This chain connects TRBV5-1 to TRBJ1-2; D may be TRBD1 (5 bases). CDR1 SGHRS and CDR2 YFSETQ come from the germline V gene. The CDR3 runs to 14 residues. Trimming took 4 bases from V and 0 from J, leaving 10 bases between them. CDR3 protein: CASSLGDSNYGYTF. For the CDR3, the DNA is TGCGCCAGCAGCCTGGGGGACTCTAACTATGGCTACACCTTC.

The chain joins TRBV5-4 to TRBJ1-1; D gene unclear. CDR1 and CDR2 from the germline V gene are SGHNT and YYREEE (reference sequence). Trimming pared 2 bases from V and 1 base from J, leaving 9 bases between. CDR3 length: 14 residues. CDR3 DNA: TGTGCCAGCAGCTTTAGTTCCGCGAACACTGAAGCTTTCTTT. It encodes CASSFSSANTEAFF.

Points on this clone: An end of the junction differs from the germline gene, which may be a read error. This CDR3 is also generated by other DNA sequences in the sample. The chain links TRBV4-3 to TRBJ1-1; D is unclear. This CDR3 has 16 amino acids. In germline, CDR1 is LGHNA, CDR2 YSLEER. The CDR3 is CASSQETTQMNTEAFF. The CDR3 DNA is TGCGCCAGCAGCCAAGAAACTACACAAATGAACACCGAAGCTTTCTTT.

The chain combines TRBV7-3 with TRBJ2-1, with D maybe TRBD1 (6 bases). This CDR3 contains 13 residues. V shed 2 bases and J shed 12 bases, with 14 bases lying between them. Germline V lookup: CDR1 SGHTA, CDR2 FQGTGA. In nucleotides, the CDR3 is TGTGCCAGCAGCTTAGGCACAGGGCCCAGGCAGTTCTTC. Translated: CASSLGTGPRQFF.

In this sample, this clone turned up many times. V usage is TRBV6-1 and J usage is TRBJ1-1; no clear D gene. Per the germline V gene, CDR1 is MNHNS and CDR2 is SASEGT. This CDR3 has 13 amino acids. The V gene lost 5 bases and the J gene lost 1 base, with 8 bases spanning the gap. In DNA form, the CDR3 reads TGTGCCAGCAGTTCCACTACGAACACTGAAGCTTTCTTT. Translated: CASSSTTNTEAFF.

The chain joins TRBV7-2 to TRBJ2-2; TRBD2 aligns across 7 bases. J gave up 1 base and V 4 bases, and 6 bases lay outside the gene matches. Germline CDR1 and CDR2: SGHTA and FQGNSA. The CDR3 is 16 residues long. CDR3 sequence (DNA): TGTGCCAGCAGCTGGGCCACTAGCGTGAACACCGGGGAGCTGTTTTTT. Protein sequence: CASSWATSVNTGELFF. Full variable domain (outside the CDR3, taken from reference TRBV7-2 and TRBJ2-2): GAGVSQSPSNKVTEKGKDVELRCDPISGHTALYWYRQSLGQGLEFLIYFQGNSAPDKSGLPSDRFSAERTGGSVSTLTIQRTQQEDSAVYLCASSWATSVNTGELFFGEGSRLTVL.